This entry lists 8 T cell receptor beta chains sequenced from one sample in a study of T cell responses to AZD1222 COVID-19 vaccine. Sequencing was performed with immunoSEQ multiplex PCR; in TCRdb, only in-frame clones are kept and a portion is missing. The sample holds 200,000 to 300,000 clones, approximately 95% seen once. Sequences were derived from peripheral blood, sampled on day 0 of AZD1222 vaccination. These TCRs come from an adult in good health.

The V call is TRBV15, the J call TRBJ2-7; 9 positions match TRBD1. The CDR3 contains 16 residues. The V gene's germline CDR1 is LNHNV and CDR2 YYDKDF (reference sequence). Losses at the gene ends were 3 bases for V and 5 bases for J; bases not matched to a gene: 11. The CDR3 DNA reads TGTGCCACCAGCAGGGAGATGGGACAGGGTTCCCACGAGCAGTACTTC. Its translation is CATSREMGQGSHEQYF. The full variable domain, with the rest looked up from reference TRBV15 and TRBJ2-7, is DAMVIQNPRYQVTQFGKPVTLSCSQTLNHNVMYWYQQKSSQAPKLLFHYYDKDFNNEADTPDNFQSRRPNTSFCFLDIRSPGLGDTAMYLCATSREMGQGSHEQYFGPGTRLTVT.

The rearrangement uses TRBV5-1 and TRBJ1-4; D uncertain. V was pared by 4 bases and J by 0 bases, with 10 bases between. The CDR3 covers 15 residues. Germline values: CDR1 SGHRS, CDR2 YFSETQ. The CDR3 sequence: CASSRGFATNEKLFF. CDR3 DNA: TGCGCCAGCAGCCGCGGTTTTGCAACTAATGAAAAACTGTTTTTT.

In this sample, this clone turned up a few times. The CDR3 loop reads CASVEGPNQPQHF. The CDR3 DNA is TGTGCGTCGGTCGAGGGACCTAATCAGCCCCAGCATTTT. This rearrangement joins TRBV2 to TRBJ1-5; D may be TRBD1 (5 bases). Germline lookup yields CDR1 SNHLY and CDR2 FYNNEI. The CDR3 extends over 13 amino acids.

V usage is TRBV13 and J usage is TRBJ2-7; maybe TRBD2 (5 bases). With 5 bases removed from V and 6 bases from J, the gap between germline ends came to 11 bases. CDR1 and CDR2 from the germline V gene are PRHDT and FYEKMQ (reference sequence). The CDR3 is 12 residues long. The CDR3: CASSPGVREQYF. The CDR3 DNA sequence: TGTGCCAGCAGCCCCGGGGTCCGCGAGCAGTACTTC.

This chain links TRBV28 with TRBJ2-7, with 7 bases lining up with TRBD1. CDR1 is MDHEN, CDR2 SYDVKM, per germline. The CDR3 runs 12 residues. Germline trimming cut 6 bases from V and 9 bases from J; bases unmatched to any gene: 8. The CDR3 reads CASRSEGAAQYF. The CDR3 DNA reads as TGTGCCAGCAGGTCCGAGGGGGCAGCGCAGTACTTC.

The J gene is TRBJ2-6, the V gene TRBV19; the D is unclear. Germline assignment: CDR1 LNHDA and CDR2 SQIVND (reference sequence). The CDR3 has 13 amino acids. V was cut by 6 bases and J by 4 bases, with 7 bases left in between. DNA for the CDR3: TGTGCCAGTAGCCAAACAGGGGCCAACGTCCTGACTTTC. It yields the protein CASSQTGANVLTF.

The chain links TRBV19 to TRBJ2-7; tentatively, D is TRBD1 (5 bases). Germline V gives CDR1 LNHDA, CDR2 SQIVND (reference sequence). Trimming cost V 4 bases and J 7 bases, with 17 bases left between them. The CDR3 consists of 14 residues. CDR3 DNA sequence: TGTGCCAGTAGTACGACAGATTCTAATGGGGAGCAGTACTTC. It specifies CASSTTDSNGEQYF.

This chain joins TRBV2 and TRBJ1-6, with 10 bases that match TRBD1. Unmatched junction bases numbered 4, after V lost 5 bases and J lost 9 bases. CDR1 SNHLY and CDR2 FYNNEI come from the germline V gene. The CDR3 has 14 amino acids. CDR3 nucleotides: TGTGCCAGCAGTCGGGACAGGGGAAGTTCACCCCTCCACTTT. Its protein product is CASSRDRGSSPLHF.